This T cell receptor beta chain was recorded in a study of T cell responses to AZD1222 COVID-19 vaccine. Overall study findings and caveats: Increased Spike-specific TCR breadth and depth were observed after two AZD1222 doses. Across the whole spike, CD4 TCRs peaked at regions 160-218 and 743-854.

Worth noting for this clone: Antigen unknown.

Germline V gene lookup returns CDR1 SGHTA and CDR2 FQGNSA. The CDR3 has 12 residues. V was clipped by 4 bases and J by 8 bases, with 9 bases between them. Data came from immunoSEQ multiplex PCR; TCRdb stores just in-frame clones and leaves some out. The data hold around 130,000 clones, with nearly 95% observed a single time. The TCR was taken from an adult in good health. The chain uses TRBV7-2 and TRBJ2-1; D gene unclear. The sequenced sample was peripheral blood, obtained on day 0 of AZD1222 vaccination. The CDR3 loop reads CASSYRLDEQFF. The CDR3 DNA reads TGTGCCAGCAGCTACCGTCTCGATGAGCAGTTCTTC.